These 15 T cell receptor beta chains were all obtained from the same sample, sequenced in a study of blood T cell repertoires in COVID-19. Using immunoSEQ multiplex PCR, the repertoire was profiled, and TCRdb retains in-frame clones only, with some absent. Of around 61,000 clones in the sample, approximately 84% were seen once. Specimen: peripheral blood. These TCRs come from a man aged 50 or older with active COVID-19.

This rearrangement joins TRBV18 to TRBJ2-1; 9 nucleotides align to TRBD1. The CDR3 sequence is 16 residues long. Trimming removed 0 bases from V and 2 bases from J; junction bases left unmatched: 2. The germline gives CDR1 KGHSH, CDR2 LQKENI. CDR3 sequence: CASSPPGQGTYNEQFF. The CDR3 region has the DNA TGTGCCAGCTCACCACCGGGACAGGGCACCTACAATGAGCAGTTCTTC. The entire variable domain, with the rest obtained from reference TRBV18 and TRBJ2-1, is as follows: NAGVMQNPRHLVRRRGQEARLRCSPMKGHSHVYWYRQLPEEGLKFMVYLQKENIIDESGMPKERFSAEFPKEGPSILRIQQVVRGDSAAYFCASSPPGQGTYNEQFFGPGTRLTVL.

This clone appeared once. The chain uses TRBV28 and TRBJ1-4; D is perhaps TRBD1 (5 bases). The CDR3 loop spans 12 amino acids. Per germline, CDR1 MDHEN and CDR2 SYDVKM. V was cut by 7 bases and J by 5 bases, with 8 bases left in between. In nucleotides, the CDR3 is TGTGCCAGCACGGGGGGGAATGAAAAACTGTTTTTT. Its translation: CASTGGNEKLFF.

This chain links TRBV9 with TRBJ2-7, with D possibly TRBD2 on 5 matching bases. The CDR3 is 12 residues long. Germline-derived CDR1 and CDR2 are SGDLS and YYNGEE. Trimming cost V 4 bases and J 2 bases, with 7 bases left between them. The CDR3 region has the DNA TGTGCCAGCAGCCAGAGGGCCTACGAGCAGTACTTC. Protein product: CASSQRAYEQYF.

This sequence joins TRBV19 and TRBJ1-1; 7 bases align to TRBD1. Germline trimming cut 2 bases from V and 4 bases from J; bases unmatched to any gene: 4. The germline CDR1 and CDR2 sequences are LNHDA and SQIVND (reference sequence). The CDR3 is 14 residues long. CDR3 in amino acids: CASSIRGQSTEAFF. The DNA for the CDR3 is TGTGCCAGTAGTATAAGGGGGCAGAGCACTGAAGCTTTCTTT.

The rearrangement links TRBV11-3 to TRBJ2-5, with unresolved D. The CDR3 has 13 residues. V lost 0 bases, J lost 3 bases, and 5 bases lay in between. Germline CDR1 SGHNT, CDR2 YENEEA. Here the CDR3 reads CASSLDAEETQYF. The CDR3 coding sequence is TGTGCCAGCAGCTTAGACGCGGAAGAGACCCAGTACTTC.

This clone was counted only a few times. The rearrangement links TRBV14 to TRBJ1-2; D not resolved. Trimming left V 2 bases short and J 4 bases short, with 8 bases between. The CDR3 has 13 amino acids. Germline CDR1 SGHDN, CDR2 FVKESK. The chain's CDR3 is CASSQTRGYGYTF. In DNA form, the CDR3 reads TGTGCCAGCAGCCAAACCAGAGGCTATGGCTACACCTTC. The full variable domain, rest sourced from reference TRBV14 and TRBJ1-2, is EAGVTQFPSHSVIEKGQTVTLRCDPISGHDNLYWYRRVMGKEIKFLLHFVKESKQDESGMPNNRFLAERTGGTYSTLKVQPAELEDSGVYFCASSQTRGYGYTFGSGTRLTVV.

This clone was counted a few times. The chain carries TRBV30 and TRBJ2-7, with 12 bases that match TRBD1. The germline V gene encodes CDR1 GTSNPN and CDR2 SVGIG (reference sequence). Trimming at V came to 7 bases and at J to 4 bases, leaving 11 bases not matched to a gene. CDR3 size: 15 residues. The CDR3: CASGFRDRGQYEQYF. CDR3 DNA sequence: TGTGCCTCGGGTTTCCGGGACAGGGGGCAATACGAGCAGTACTTC.

This clone was seen a few times. V usage is TRBV9 and J usage is TRBJ2-7; TRBD2 agrees at 12 bases. This CDR3 is 18 amino acids long. Germline values: CDR1 SGDLS, CDR2 YYNGEE. The V segment lost 0 bases and the J segment 2 bases; nucleotides outside the gene matches: 9. The CDR3 reads CASSVAHLTSGSPYEQYF. CDR3 DNA sequence: TGTGCCAGCAGCGTAGCCCACCTGACTAGCGGGAGCCCCTACGAGCAGTACTTC.

The chain recombines TRBV25-1 with TRBJ1-6; TRBD1 might be the D (5 bases). Germline V gives CDR1 MGHDK, CDR2 SYGVNS. There are 14 residues in the CDR3. The V gene lost 2 bases and the J gene lost 9 bases, with 11 bases spanning the gap. This chain's CDR3 is CASSEGAGRSPLHF. The CDR3 DNA reads as TGTGCCAGCAGTGAAGGGGCCGGTCGTTCACCCCTCCACTTT.

This rearrangement joins TRBV27 to TRBJ2-2, with 10 bases identical to TRBD1. V was clipped by 7 bases and J by 8 bases; unmatched bases: 7. The CDR3 spans 14 residues. Germline V lookup: CDR1 MNHEY, CDR2 SMNVEV (reference sequence). Here the CDR3 reads CASTGQGVSGELFF. In DNA form, the CDR3 reads TGTGCCAGCACCGGACAGGGGGTTTCTGGGGAGCTGTTTTTT.

CDR3 sequence reads: CASSNTNSNQPQHF. In DNA, the CDR3 is TGTGCCAGCTCAAATACAAATAGCAATCAGCCCCAGCATTTT. V is TRBV18 and J is TRBJ1-5; D gene unclear. CDR1 is KGHSH, CDR2 LQKENI, per germline. The CDR3 totals 14 residues. Trimming took 5 bases from V and 0 from J, leaving 8 bases between them.

This clone showed up just a few times. The rearrangement joins TRBV7-9 to TRBJ2-7; D might be TRBD1 (7 bases). V lost 3 bases, J lost 4 bases, and 10 bases lay in between. CDR1 and CDR2 (germline): SEHNR, FQNEAQ (reference sequence). There are 13 residues in the CDR3. In DNA, the CDR3 is TGTGCCAGCAGCTTCAGGGGGAGGTACGAGCAGTACTTC. Translated: CASSFRGRYEQYF.

The V gene is TRBV18, the J gene TRBJ1-6, with a weak D call TRBD1 (5 bases). Germline CDR1 and CDR2: KGHSH and LQKENI. V shed 1 base and J shed 4 bases, with 14 bases lying between them. The CDR3 totals 17 residues. The CDR3 nucleotides read TGTGCCAGCTCACCACAAGCGACAGCCTATTATAATTCACCCCTCCACTTT. Its translation: CASSPQATAYYNSPLHF.

The rearrangement links TRBV2 to TRBJ2-1, with 10 bases that match TRBD2. The trim removed 6 bases at V and 6 bases at J, leaving 5 bases unmatched. The CDR3 spans 14 residues. Germline V gives CDR1 SNHLY, CDR2 FYNNEI. The CDR3 loop reads CASSLAGGRNEQFF. The CDR3 nucleotides read TGTGCCAGCAGCTTAGCGGGGGGCCGCAATGAGCAGTTCTTC.

This sequence joins TRBV19 and TRBJ2-2; possibly TRBD1 for D (5 bases). V lost 3 bases to trimming and J lost 2 bases, with 7 bases between them. Germline values: CDR1 LNHDA, CDR2 SQIVND (reference sequence). CDR3 length equals 14 residues. CDR3 DNA: TGTGCCAGTAGTATGAGGACAAACACCGGGGAGCTGTTTTTT. It codes for CASSMRTNTGELFF.